Presented here are 31 T cell receptor beta chains from one specimen sequenced in a study of blood T cell repertoires in COVID-19. Produced via immunoSEQ multiplex PCR; TCRdb's table is partial and in-frame only. The data contain roughly 180,000 clones, roughly four fifths of them seen just once; the ten biggest clones take up 12%. Sequencing used PBMCs or T cells enriched from blood (not recorded which). These receptors were collected from a man aged 35 to 55 who had recovered from COVID-19.

The chain recombines TRBV3-1 (or the pseudogene TRBV3-2) with TRBJ1-3; TRBD1 matches at 7 bases. Trimming took 6 bases from V and 2 from J; bases not matched to a gene: 4. The germline gives CDR1 LGHDT, CDR2 YNNKEL (reference sequence). The CDR3 sequence is 14 residues long. The CDR3 DNA reads as TGTGCCAGCAGGCCGACAGGGCCTGGAAACACCATATATTTT. The encoded protein is CASRPTGPGNTIYF.

This clone has just a few counts. The rearrangement joins TRBV5-1 to TRBJ2-5; D gene ambiguous. V was trimmed by 4 bases and J by 5 bases, leaving 9 bases between them. The length of the CDR3 is 12 residues. The germline gives CDR1 SGHRS, CDR2 YFSETQ. The CDR3: CASSQREETQYF. In DNA form, the CDR3 reads TGCGCCAGCAGCCAACGAGAGGAGACCCAGTACTTC.

The V call is TRBV7-9, the J call TRBJ2-3, with TRBD2 matching over 13 bases. The germline CDR1 and CDR2 sequences are SEHNR and FQNEAQ (reference sequence). J gave up 2 bases and V 3 bases, and 11 bases lay outside the gene matches. There are 19 residues in the CDR3. CDR3: CASSFSGTSGTWATDTQYF. CDR3 sequence (DNA): TGTGCCAGCAGCTTTTCTGGGACTAGCGGGACTTGGGCCACAGATACGCAGTATTTT.

This clone was detected only once. V and J are TRBV6-2 or TRBV6-3 and TRBJ1-5; D gene uncertain. The CDR3 extends over 14 amino acids. Trimming stripped 6 bases from V and 2 bases from J, with 11 bases between. CDR1 and CDR2 from the germline V gene are MNHEY and SVGEGT. The CDR3 sequence is CASSPTEGNQPQHF. CDR3 nucleotide sequence: TGTGCCAGCAGCCCGACGGAGGGCAATCAGCCCCAGCATTTT.

The V gene is TRBV19, the J gene TRBJ1-1; TRBD1 might be the D (5 bases). The V end lost 8 bases, the J end lost 7 bases, and 11 bases lay between the germline ends. CDR1 is LNHDA, CDR2 SQIVND, per germline (reference sequence). The CDR3 spans 11 residues. DNA of the CDR3: TGTGCCAGTTCCTGGGGGGGTGAAGCTTTCTTT. Its protein product is CASSWGGEAFF.

V gene TRBV24-1 combines with J gene TRBJ2-5, with D possibly matching TRBD1 (6 bases). With 1 base removed from V and 5 bases from J, the gap between germline ends came to 16 bases. The CDR3 is 16 amino acids. Germline V gene lookup returns CDR1 KGHDR and CDR2 SFDVKD. For the CDR3, the DNA is TGTGCCACCAGTGATTTAGGCAGGGGCCAAGCGGAGACCCAGTACTTC. Translated: CATSDLGRGQAETQYF.

J is TRBJ2-2 and V is TRBV25-1; a possible D gene is TRBD1 (6 bases). In germline, CDR1 is MGHDK, CDR2 SYGVNS. The CDR3 loop spans 13 amino acids. Trimming pared 5 bases from V and 3 bases from J, leaving 7 bases between. This chain's CDR3 is CASSQGYTGELFF. As DNA, the CDR3 is TGTGCCAGCAGTCAGGGGTACACCGGGGAGCTGTTTTTT. Together with reference TRBV25-1 and TRBJ2-2, the CDR3 gives the full variable domain: EADIYQTPRYLVIGTGKKITLECSQTMGHDKMYWYQQDPGMELHLIHYSYGVNSTEKGDLSSESTVSRIRTEHFPLTLESARPSHTSQYLCASSQGYTGELFFGEGSRLTVL.

V gene TRBV30 combines with J gene TRBJ1-2, with unresolved D. Germline values: CDR1 GTSNPN, CDR2 SVGIG (reference sequence). The CDR3 has 17 amino acids. V was shortened by 0 bases and J by 4 bases, with 21 bases between the two germline ends. The CDR3 sequence: CAWSVTPRFPGAYGYTF. CDR3 coding DNA: TGTGCCTGGAGTGTAACCCCCAGGTTTCCCGGCGCCTATGGCTACACCTTC.

The rearrangement uses TRBV19 and TRBJ1-2; D may be TRBD1 (6 bases). Germline V gene lookup returns CDR1 LNHDA and CDR2 SQIVND (reference sequence). V shed 3 bases and J shed 8 bases, with 13 bases lying between them. This CDR3 is built from 13 residues. CDR3 DNA: TGTGCCAGTAGTATGAAGGCAGGGGAAGGCTACACCTTC. Translating it yields CASSMKAGEGYTF.

This chain uses TRBV28 with TRBJ1-3, with TRBD1 matching over 7 bases. The V gene's germline CDR1 is MDHEN and CDR2 SYDVKM. The CDR3 runs 14 residues. V shed 5 bases, J shed 3 bases, and the junction held 4 bases outside the gene matches. CDR3 loop: CASSLDRLGNTIYF. Here the CDR3 DNA reads TGTGCCAGCAGTCTGGACAGGCTTGGAAACACCATATATTTT.

This clone was seen once. V usage is TRBV7-3 and J usage is TRBJ1-2; 8 bases match TRBD1. Germline values: CDR1 SGHTA, CDR2 FQGTGA. Trimming at V came to 3 bases and at J to 8 bases, leaving 5 bases not matched to a gene. The CDR3 totals 13 residues. The CDR3 protein is CASSFGTGLGYTF. The CDR3 bases are TGTGCCAGCAGCTTCGGGACAGGCTTAGGCTACACCTTC.

This chain connects TRBV6-1 to TRBJ1-2; tentative D call: TRBD1 (6 bases). Deletions cut 3 bases from V and 1 base from J, with 9 bases between. The CDR3 runs 14 residues. Germline values: CDR1 MNHNS, CDR2 SASEGT. CDR3 amino acids: CASSDGQSNYGYTF. The CDR3 bases are TGTGCCAGCAGTGACGGACAGAGTAACTATGGCTACACCTTC.

V gene TRBV6-2 or TRBV6-3 combines with J gene TRBJ2-5; TRBD2 aligns across 7 bases. The J segment lost 4 bases and the V segment lost 2 bases, leaving 7 bases of the junction unmatched. The CDR3 runs 15 residues. CDR1 is MNHEY, CDR2 SVGEGT, per germline. Here the CDR3 reads CASSYGGGGIETQYF. Written as DNA, the CDR3 is TGTGCCAGCAGTTACGGCGGGGGAGGGATAGAGACCCAGTACTTC.

The V and J genes are TRBV28 and TRBJ1-2, with 7 nucleotides matching TRBD1. The CDR3 is made up of 13 amino acids. CDR1 and CDR2 from the germline V gene are MDHEN and SYDVKM. J gave up 2 bases and V 6 bases, and 3 bases lay outside the gene matches. CDR3 sequence: CASRETGNYGYTF. Written as DNA, the CDR3 is TGTGCCAGCAGGGAGACAGGGAACTATGGCTACACCTTC.

The chain employs TRBV4-2 and TRBJ2-2; D is uncertain. Germline CDR1 reads LGHNA; CDR2 reads YNFKEQ. Trimming shortened V by 2 bases and J by 4 bases, and 5 bases separated the two germline ends. The CDR3 totals 13 residues. The CDR3: CASSQPVTGELFF. For the CDR3, the DNA is TGTGCCAGCAGCCAACCAGTCACCGGGGAGCTGTTTTTT.

V is TRBV28 and J is TRBJ1-2; no firm D call. The V and J ends lost 10 bases and 0 bases respectively, with 9 bases between them. This CDR3 comprises 12 residues. Germline values: CDR1 MDHEN, CDR2 SYDVKM. The CDR3 protein is CAIGSSNYGYTF. In DNA form, the CDR3 reads TGTGCCATCGGGTCGTCTAACTATGGCTACACCTTC.

Here the CDR3 DNA reads TGCGCCAGCAGTGAGTCAGTGACACCGAACACTGAAGCTTTCTTT. Amino acid sequence: CASSESVTPNTEAFF. The gene calls are TRBV10-2 and TRBJ1-1; no clear D. The V gene's germline CDR1 is WSHSY and CDR2 SAAADI. The CDR3 covers 15 residues. The V end lost 0 bases, the J end lost 1 base, and 9 bases lay between the germline ends.

This chain uses TRBV5-6 with TRBJ2-1; D not resolved. Germline V gives CDR1 SGHDT, CDR2 YYEEEE. The CDR3 loop spans 13 amino acids. Trimming removed 5 bases at V and 3 bases at J, with 9 bases between. The CDR3 DNA is TGTGCCAGCAGTGCGTCCAACTACAATGAGCAGTTCTTC. Protein sequence: CASSASNYNEQFF.

This chain links TRBV5-5 with TRBJ2-7; D possibly corresponds to TRBD1 (5 bases). This CDR3 has 14 residues. V lost 1 base and J 2 bases, leaving 10 bases between the germline ends. Germline V gene sequence: CDR1 SGHKS, CDR2 YYEKEE (reference sequence). The CDR3 coding sequence is TGTGCCAGCAGCTTGACAGGAACTACCTACGAGCAGTACTTC. As protein: CASSLTGTTYEQYF.

The chain recombines TRBV7-9 with TRBJ2-2, with 9 bases that match TRBD2. Germline V gives CDR1 SEHNR, CDR2 FQNEAQ (reference sequence). Trimming at V came to 5 bases and at J to 1 base, leaving 8 bases not matched to a gene. The CDR3 is 17 amino acids. The CDR3 DNA is TGTGCCAGCAGCCCGCGGGGGGGGCCCCTGAACACCGGGGAGCTGTTTTTT. Protein: CASSPRGGPLNTGELFF.

The rearrangement uses TRBV5-1 and TRBJ2-5; 12 positions match TRBD2. CDR1 and CDR2 from the germline V gene are SGHRS and YFSETQ. After removal of 4 bases from V and 3 bases from J, the junction contained 10 bases not matched to a gene. This CDR3 contains 17 residues. The CDR3 region has the DNA TGCGCCAGCAGCGCGGCTGGGCGACTAGCGGGAGAAGAGACCCAGTACTTC. The encoded protein is CASSAAGRLAGEETQYF.

The V gene is TRBV2, the J gene TRBJ1-5; no reliable D call. Germline assignment: CDR1 SNHLY and CDR2 FYNNEI. V gave up 4 bases and J gave up 4 bases, with 5 bases separating them. The CDR3 runs 12 residues. Written as DNA, the CDR3 is TGTGCCAGCAGTGGTCCGAATCAGCCCCAGCATTTT. This encodes CASSGPNQPQHF.

The V gene is TRBV10-3, the J gene TRBJ1-1, with 8 bases aligning to TRBD1. The junction had 12 bases not matched to a gene; V was cut back by 6 bases and J by 6 bases. Looked up from germline, CDR1 is ENHRY and CDR2 is SYGVKD. The length of the CDR3 is 15 residues. The CDR3: CAISSRGQGVAEAFF. The CDR3 DNA follows: TGTGCCATCAGCTCTAGAGGACAGGGCGTGGCTGAAGCTTTCTTT.

This chain connects TRBV18 to TRBJ1-1; 8 positions agree with TRBD1. With V trimmed by 2 bases and J by 1 base, 15 bases remained unmatched. This CDR3 region has 19 residues. Germline V gene data show CDR1 as KGHSH and CDR2 as LQKENI. The CDR3: CASSPTRAIGQGQNTEAFF. Written as DNA, the CDR3 is TGTGCCAGCTCACCAACACGAGCCATAGGACAGGGACAGAACACTGAAGCTTTCTTT.

This clone was picked up a small number of times. The chain employs TRBV5-5 and TRBJ1-4, with a tentative D call TRBD1 (6 bases). The CDR3 extends over 15 amino acids. The germline V and J ends were trimmed by 4 bases and 0 bases, with 10 bases remaining between them. Germline V gene sequence: CDR1 SGHKS, CDR2 YYEKEE (reference sequence). This CDR3 is CASSPRTATNEKLFF. CDR3 in DNA: TGTGCCAGCAGCCCGCGGACAGCAACTAATGAAAAACTGTTTTTT. The variable domain in full, with the rest retrieved from reference TRBV5-5 and TRBJ1-4, is DAGVTQSPTHLIKTRGQQVTLRCSPISGHKSVSWYQQVLGQGPQFIFQYYEKEERGRGNFPDRFSARQFPNYSSELNVNALLLGDSALYLCASSPRTATNEKLFFGSGTQLSVL.

At least ten counts were recorded for this clone. V is TRBV5-1 and J is TRBJ1-4; 7 nucleotides agree with TRBD1. From germline, CDR1 is SGHRS and CDR2 YFSETQ. The V segment lost 3 bases and the J segment 8 bases; nucleotides outside the gene matches: 10. The CDR3 runs to 15 residues. The CDR3 nucleotides are TGCGCCAGCAGCTCTCAGGGGGTTACGGAAGAAAAACTGTTTTTT. It yields the protein CASSSQGVTEEKLFF.

The V call is TRBV9, the J call TRBJ1-6; 8 nucleotides align to TRBD1. The CDR3 spans 12 residues. CDR1 and CDR2 from the germline V gene are SGDLS and YYNGEE. J was trimmed by 12 bases and V by 4 bases; bases with no gene match: 3. CDR3 bases: TGTGCCAGCAGCCCACAGGGGGGACCCCTCCACTTT. Protein: CASSPQGGPLHF. Filled out from reference TRBV9 and TRBJ1-6, the complete variable domain reads DSGVTQTPKHLITATGQRVTLRCSPRSGDLSVYWYQQSLDQGLQFLIQYYNGEERAKGNILERFSAQQFPDLHSELNLSSLELGDSALYFCASSPQGGPLHFGNGTRLTVT.

The rearrangement links TRBV24-1 to TRBJ1-4; 8 bases agree with TRBD1. This CDR3 comprises 13 residues. With 4 bases clipped from V and 7 bases from J, the junction kept 1 base outside the gene matches. CDR1 is KGHDR, CDR2 SFDVKD, per germline. The CDR3 is CATSDDRGEKLFF. For the CDR3, the DNA is TGTGCCACCAGTGACGACAGGGGTGAAAAACTGTTTTTT.

In this sample, this clone turned up a few times. The chain employs TRBV19 and TRBJ2-6; D ambiguous. This CDR3 region has 16 residues. Trimming took 8 bases from V and 0 from J, leaving 14 bases between them. Germline assignment: CDR1 LNHDA and CDR2 SQIVND (reference sequence). CDR3 protein: CASGSLQNSGANVLTF. The CDR3 bases are TGTGCCAGTGGATCTCTACAGAACTCTGGGGCCAACGTCCTGACTTTC. Combining the CDR3 with reference TRBV19 and TRBJ2-6 gives the whole variable domain DGGITQSPKYLFRKEGQNVTLSCEQNLNHDAMYWYRQDPGQGLRLIYYSQIVNDFQKGDIAEGYSVSREKKESFPLTVTSAQKNPTAFYLCASGSLQNSGANVLTFGAGSRLTVL.

The rearrangement uses TRBV19 and TRBJ2-3, with TRBD1 matching 8 bases. This CDR3 has 17 amino acids. V trimming: 3 bases; J trimming: 4 bases; junction bases outside the gene matches: 12. Germline CDR1 and CDR2: LNHDA and SQIVND (reference sequence). The CDR3 loop is CASSIQPGGTPPDTQYF. CDR3 nucleotide sequence: TGTGCCAGTAGTATCCAGCCAGGGGGCACCCCCCCAGATACGCAGTATTTT.

The chain links TRBV28 to TRBJ2-7; possibly TRBD1 for D (5 bases). Looked up from germline, CDR1 is MDHEN and CDR2 is SYDVKM. Trimming pared 3 bases from V and 4 bases from J, leaving 13 bases between. The CDR3 runs 14 residues. Written as DNA, the CDR3 is TGTGCCAGCAGTTTTGCAGGGTTAGGGTACGAGCAGTACGTC. Its protein product is CASSFAGLGYEQYV.